The clone carrying this TCR beta chain appeared a single time. The data belong to a study of blood T cell repertoires in COVID-19. Study background: COVID-19 samples from acute and convalescent phases originated in the United States, Italy and Spain. Sources were T cells, B-cell-depleted T cells, or PBMCs; the material itself was cDNA or gDNA.

This CDR3 region has 11 residues. The germline V gene encodes CDR1 PRHDT and CDR2 FYEKMQ (reference sequence). V dropped 2 bases and J dropped 7 bases, with 6 bases sitting between them. Original handling: It was from reference gene primer amplification that nucleated cell counts were estimated. TCRdb keeps only in-frame clones here, not all; method: immunoSEQ multiplex PCR. V, J and clone size were drawn from that table, and D and trimming were deduced from the DNA. The repertoire includes 100,000 to 150,000 clones, about 82% of them detected once, and about 5.7% sits in the top ten. The clonotype originates from a human donor in a cohort sampled during active COVID-19. The source material was peripheral blood. The V call is TRBV13, the J call TRBJ2-7, with D unclear. CDR3 in amino acids: CASSLNREQYF. CDR3 nucleotide sequence: TGTGCCAGCAGCTTAAATCGGGAGCAGTACTTC.